The next 32 T cell receptor beta chains were all read from a single sample in a study of cytotoxic CD8 clonotypes in ibrutinib-treated CLL (dated by TCRdb to the early 2020s). The time point label on this specimen signifies: about a year on ibrutinib. Library preparation was by the immunoSEQ multiplex PCR assay. TCRdb obtained this table from immuneACCESS and retained in-frame rearrangements with V and J assigned. These tables miss some clones; where compared with another copy, unresolved V genes account for less than half of the shortfall, and the remainder is unexplained. The sample table lists 200,000 to 250,000 clones, roughly three quarters of them with a count of one. Approximately 10% of the sample lies in the top ten. This specimen was PBMCs, taken after 12 months of ibrutinib treatment. These receptor sequences come from a human donor with chronic lymphocytic leukemia.

This chain uses TRBV6-1 with TRBJ1-1; no clear D gene. V was shortened by 2 bases and J by 2 bases, with 12 bases between the two germline ends. CDR3 size: 15 residues. Germline V gives CDR1 MNHNS, CDR2 SASEGT. In DNA form, the CDR3 reads TGTGCCAGCAGTGAAAGATTTGGCCAAAACACTGAAGCTTTCTTT. Its translation: CASSERFGQNTEAFF.

The chain combines TRBV19 with TRBJ2-7; TRBD1 matches 12 bases. The germline V gene encodes CDR1 LNHDA and CDR2 SQIVND (reference sequence). The CDR3 totals 14 residues. With 5 bases clipped from V and 5 bases from J, the junction kept 4 bases outside the gene matches. The CDR3 coding sequence is TGTGCCAGTAGTTGGGGACAGGGGGCAAACGAGCAGTACTTC. Translated, it gives CASSWGQGANEQYF.

The chain couples TRBV6-1 to TRBJ2-7; 8 positions match TRBD2. With V trimmed by 4 bases and J by 6 bases, 11 bases remained unmatched. CDR3 length: 15 residues. Germline CDR1 MNHNS, CDR2 SASEGT. The CDR3 loop is CASSGGRAGEIEQYF. CDR3 sequence (DNA): TGTGCCAGCAGTGGCGGTAGAGCGGGAGAAATCGAGCAGTACTTC.

This clone was picked up a small number of times. The chain uses TRBV7-8 and TRBJ1-3; D may be TRBD1 (5 bases). CDR1 is SGHVS, CDR2 FQNEAQ, per germline. This CDR3 contains 13 residues. Trimming shortened V by 3 bases and J by 12 bases, and 15 bases separated the two germline ends. CDR3 sequence (DNA): TGTGCCAGCAGCTTCGGCAGGGCCCCTTACATATATTTT. As protein: CASSFGRAPYIYF.

This clone turned up a few times. The chain links TRBV5-8 to TRBJ1-2; weak D call: TRBD1 (5 bases). The germline V and J ends were trimmed by 4 bases and 4 bases, with 17 bases remaining between them. This CDR3 has 15 amino acids. Germline values: CDR1 SGHTS, CDR2 YDEGEE. CDR3 DNA sequence: TGTGCCAGCAGCCACGAGTGGCAGGGTAGCTATGGCTACACCTTC. Translating it yields CASSHEWQGSYGYTF.

The chain carries TRBV11-2 and TRBJ2-5; the D gene is possibly TRBD2 (6 bases). The CDR3 is 14 residues long. Trimming left V 2 bases short and J 5 bases short, with 12 bases between. Germline CDR1 is SGHAT and CDR2 is FQNNGV. The CDR3 DNA is TGTGCCAGCAGCTTAAATCCTGGGGGGGAGACCCAGTACTTC. It codes for CASSLNPGGETQYF.

This clone occurred a few times. The same CDR3 also results from other DNA sequences found in this sample. CDR3 residues: CASSLGSGEQYF. For the CDR3, the DNA is TGTGCCAGCAGCTTAGGGTCCGGAGAGCAGTACTTC. V is TRBV7-9 and J is TRBJ2-7; no definite D call. V was clipped by 1 base and J by 7 bases, with 8 bases between them. Germline assignment: CDR1 SEHNR and CDR2 FQNEAQ (reference sequence). This CDR3 is built from 12 residues. The entire variable domain, with the rest obtained from reference TRBV7-9 and TRBJ2-7, is as follows: DTGVSQNPRHKITKRGQNVTFRCDPISEHNRLYWYRQTLGQGPEFLTYFQNEAQLEKSRLLSDRFSAERPKGSFSTLEIQRTEQGDSAMYLCASSLGSGEQYFGPGTRLTVT.

This rearrangement joins TRBV6-5 to TRBJ2-1, with 8 bases matching TRBD1. With V trimmed by 4 bases and J by 4 bases, 6 bases remained unmatched. CDR1 is MNHEY, CDR2 SVGAGI, per germline. The CDR3 contains 15 residues. CDR3 protein: CASSSDRGRYNEQFF. The CDR3 coding sequence is TGTGCCAGCAGTTCCGACAGGGGAAGGTACAATGAGCAGTTCTTC.

V and J are TRBV14 and TRBJ2-7, with unresolved D. The V gene's germline CDR1 is SGHDN and CDR2 FVKESK. V was clipped by 3 bases and J by 3 bases, with 15 bases between them. CDR3 length equals 15 residues. As DNA, the CDR3 is TGTGCCAGCAGCCAGCCACTTGGCCCCCACTACGAGCAGTACTTC. This gives the protein CASSQPLGPHYEQYF.

This chain joins TRBV27 and TRBJ2-7, with D possibly being TRBD2 (6 bases). The CDR3 spans 13 residues. Trimming stripped 0 bases from V and 3 bases from J, with 6 bases between. The germline V gene has CDR1 MNHEY and CDR2 SMNVEV (reference sequence). The chain's CDR3 is CASSLSSGYEQYF. The CDR3 region has the DNA TGTGCCAGCAGTTTATCTAGCGGCTACGAGCAGTACTTC.

This clone appeared once. The CDR3: CASSLVPQGTEAFF. For the CDR3, the DNA is TGTGCCAGCAGCTTAGTCCCTCAGGGGACTGAAGCTTTCTTT. This chain connects TRBV7-6 to TRBJ1-1, with D maybe TRBD1 (6 bases). The germline CDR1 and CDR2 sequences are SGHVS and FNYEAQ. CDR3 length equals 14 residues. The ends were cut back, 1 base at V and 5 bases at J, with 11 bases in the middle.

The chain has TRBV7-9 and TRBJ1-3; no reliable D call. Germline V CDR1 and CDR2: SEHNR, FQNEAQ (reference sequence). V lost 7 bases, J lost 0 bases, and 13 bases lay in between. CDR3 length: 15 residues. The CDR3 reads CASTLSFASGNTIYF. The CDR3 bases are TGTGCCAGCACCCTATCGTTCGCCTCTGGAAACACCATATATTTT. The whole variable domain, filled in from reference TRBV7-9 and TRBJ1-3, reads DTGVSQNPRHKITKRGQNVTFRCDPISEHNRLYWYRQTLGQGPEFLTYFQNEAQLEKSRLLSDRFSAERPKGSFSTLEIQRTEQGDSAMYLCASTLSFASGNTIYFGEGSWLTVV.

The chain is built from TRBV7-9 and TRBJ2-3, with D perhaps TRBD1 (7 bases). Deletions cut 5 bases from V and 0 bases from J, with 15 bases between. This CDR3 region has 16 residues. Germline V gives CDR1 SEHNR, CDR2 FQNEAQ (reference sequence). CDR3 protein: CASSQGGLASTDTQYF. The CDR3 DNA reads as TGTGCCAGCAGCCAGGGGGGATTAGCTAGCACAGATACGCAGTATTTT.

The chain has TRBV28 and TRBJ2-7, with 7 bases matching TRBD2. The V gene's germline CDR1 is MDHEN and CDR2 SYDVKM. J lost 0 bases, V lost 7 bases, and 12 bases had no gene match. The CDR3 covers 16 residues. The CDR3 is CASNAWGGGSSYEQYF. The CDR3 DNA sequence: TGTGCCAGCAACGCCTGGGGGGGAGGGAGCTCCTACGAGCAGTACTTC.

The rearrangement links TRBV29-1 to TRBJ1-2; possibly TRBD1 for D (5 bases). Germline-derived CDR1 and CDR2 are SQVTM and ANQGSEA. This CDR3 has 15 residues. Trimming left V 0 bases short and J 5 bases short, with 16 bases between. The CDR3 nucleotides are TGCAGCGTTGAAGATCCGGGGGGGAGGTCGTATGGCTACACCTTC. Its protein product is CSVEDPGGRSYGYTF. Supplemented by reference TRBV29-1 and TRBJ1-2, the full variable domain reads SAVISQKPSRDICQRGTSLTIQCQVDSQVTMMFWYRQQPGQSLTLIATANQGSEATYESGFVIDKFPISRPNLTFSTLTVSNMSPEDSSIYLCSVEDPGGRSYGYTFGSGTRLTVV.

J is TRBJ1-2 and V is TRBV7-9, with 7 bases aligning to TRBD1. CDR3 length: 14 residues. With V trimmed by 2 bases and J by 2 bases, 2 bases remained unmatched. The germline gives CDR1 SEHNR, CDR2 FQNEAQ (reference sequence). CDR3 DNA: TGTGCCAGCAGCTTATGGGGACAGAACTATGGCTACACCTTC. Encoded protein: CASSLWGQNYGYTF.

This chain uses TRBV15 with TRBJ1-1; 8 nucleotides agree with TRBD1. Germline V lookup: CDR1 LNHNV, CDR2 YYDKDF (reference sequence). After removal of 1 base from V and 4 bases from J, the junction contained 5 bases not matched to a gene. This CDR3 has 15 amino acids. CDR3 DNA sequence: TGTGCCACCAGCAGAGGAGGACAGGGAATCACTGAAGCTTTCTTT. Translating it yields CATSRGGQGITEAFF.

The chain is built from TRBV15 and TRBJ2-1; D remains unclear. This CDR3 contains 15 residues. Trimming cost V 0 bases and J 2 bases, with 8 bases left between them. Germline V CDR1 and CDR2: LNHNV, YYDKDF (reference sequence). The CDR3 nucleotides read TGTGCCACCAGCAGAGACCGAGTAACCTACAATGAGCAGTTCTTC. Its translation is CATSRDRVTYNEQFF.

This clone was detected a few times. V is TRBV29-1 and J is TRBJ2-7; a possible D gene is TRBD1 (5 bases). Germline V CDR1 and CDR2: SQVTM, ANQGSEA. This CDR3 has 12 residues. V was clipped by 7 bases and J by 7 bases, with 17 bases between them. CDR3 sequence: CSGTQDAGEQYF. The CDR3 nucleotides are TGCAGCGGCACACAGGACGCTGGGGAGCAGTACTTC.

This chain uses TRBV25-1 with TRBJ1-1, with D possibly TRBD1 on 5 matching bases. The CDR3 is made up of 16 amino acids. V lost 2 bases, J lost 5 bases, and 18 bases lay in between. Germline lookup yields CDR1 MGHDK and CDR2 SYGVNS. CDR3: CASSEQGALDGTEAFF. In DNA form, the CDR3 reads TGTGCCAGCAGTGAACAGGGTGCGCTGGACGGGACTGAAGCTTTCTTT.

The J gene is TRBJ2-7, the V gene TRBV10-3; the D is unclear. The CDR3 runs to 14 residues. Germline V lookup: CDR1 ENHRY, CDR2 SYGVKD. V was pared by 4 bases and J by 3 bases, with 13 bases between. As DNA, the CDR3 is TGTGCCATCAGTGCGACAAACGAAGTCTACGAGCAGTACTTC. Residues: CAISATNEVYEQYF.

The chain couples TRBV27 to TRBJ2-3; TRBD2 might be the D (6 bases). The CDR3 has 17 amino acids. Trimming pared 3 bases from V and 0 bases from J, leaving 16 bases between. CDR1 is MNHEY and CDR2 is SMNVEV in the germline V gene (reference sequence). The CDR3 nucleotides are TGTGCCAGCAGTTTCTTGGGCGGGGCACATAGCACAGATACGCAGTATTTT. Its protein product is CASSFLGGAHSTDTQYF.

The chain recombines TRBV27 with TRBJ1-2, with a tentative D call TRBD1 (5 bases). Per germline, CDR1 MNHEY and CDR2 SMNVEV (reference sequence). The ends were cut back, 5 bases at V and 2 bases at J, with 15 bases in the middle. This CDR3 is 15 amino acids long. The CDR3 DNA reads as TGTGCCAGCAGTCCCCGACAGCCGGCCAACTATGGCTACACCTTC. As protein: CASSPRQPANYGYTF.

The chain carries TRBV2 and TRBJ2-2, with D possibly matching TRBD1 (5 bases). Germline V lookup: CDR1 SNHLY, CDR2 FYNNEI. The CDR3 runs 16 residues. Trimming took off 7 bases at V and 1 base at J, with 16 bases between the two ends. In DNA form, the CDR3 reads TGTGCCAGCATCCCCGTGGGAAGGGGGAACACCGGGGAGCTGTTTTTT. This sequence encodes CASIPVGRGNTGELFF.

This sequence joins TRBV6-5 and TRBJ2-7, with D possibly matching TRBD2 (5 bases). Germline CDR1 reads MNHEY; CDR2 reads SVGAGI. The CDR3 is 14 residues long. Trimming left V 5 bases short and J 4 bases short, with 15 bases between. The CDR3 nucleotides are TGTGCCAGCAGTACGGACTCGAGGTCGTACGAGCAGTACTTC. It encodes CASSTDSRSYEQYF.

In regard to this clone: A read error may account for a junction end that differs from germline. CDR3 sequence (DNA): TGTGCCAGCAACTTACTAGTTACGCAGTATTTT. Translation gives CASNLLVTQYF. The genes are TRBV7-9 and TRBJ2-3; D is perhaps TRBD2 (5 bases). Germline-derived CDR1 and CDR2 are SEHNR and FQNEAQ (reference sequence). The CDR3 has 11 amino acids.

This chain uses TRBV30 with TRBJ1-2; D unresolved. The CDR3 extends over 13 amino acids. V gave up 3 bases and J gave up 4 bases, with 12 bases separating them. Germline V gene lookup returns CDR1 GTSNPN and CDR2 SVGIG (reference sequence). CDR3 nucleotides: TGTGCCTGGAGCACCTACATAAGCTATGGCTACACCTTC. Translating it yields CAWSTYISYGYTF.

The V call is TRBV5-1, the J call TRBJ2-7; D is undetermined. V was cut by 0 bases and J by 5 bases, with 9 bases left in between. CDR3 length: 13 amino acids. Germline values: CDR1 SGHRS, CDR2 YFSETQ. The CDR3 sequence: CASSLDGSDEQYF. CDR3 bases: TGCGCCAGCAGCTTGGACGGGTCTGACGAGCAGTACTTC.

The chain links TRBV11-2 to TRBJ2-7, with unresolved D. This CDR3 is 15 amino acids long. Germline V gene sequence: CDR1 SGHAT, CDR2 FQNNGV. V lost 0 bases to trimming and J lost 2 bases, with 11 bases between them. This CDR3 reads CASSLEAGPTYEQYF. CDR3 coding DNA: TGTGCCAGCAGCTTAGAGGCAGGCCCTACCTACGAGCAGTACTTC.

This clone was detected many times. As DNA, the CDR3 is TGTGCCAGCTCACCCGCCGGACAGGGGGCAATATATGGCTACACCTTC. Amino acid sequence: CASSPAGQGAIYGYTF. The chain recombines TRBV18 with TRBJ1-2; 11 bases map to TRBD1. The V and J ends lost 3 bases and 5 bases, in that order; junction bases with no gene match: 8. The germline CDR1 and CDR2 sequences are KGHSH and LQKENI. The CDR3 has 16 amino acids.

This clone was picked up one time. CDR3 sequence (DNA): TGTGCCAGCAGTGACTCCTTTGTGGGGCAGTACTTC. Its translation: CASSDSFVGQYF. The V and J genes are TRBV2 and TRBJ2-7; D gene ambiguous. CDR3 size: 12 residues. Germline CDR1 is SNHLY and CDR2 is FYNNEI. V was trimmed by 3 bases and J by 9 bases, leaving 12 bases between them. The full variable domain, rest sourced from reference TRBV2 and TRBJ2-7, is EPEVTQTPSHQVTQMGQEVILRCVPISNHLYFYWYRQILGQKVEFLVSFYNNEISEKSEIFDDQFSVERPDGSNFTLKIRSTKLEDSAMYFCASSDSFVGQYFGPGTRLTVT.

V usage is TRBV6-5 and J usage is TRBJ1-2; D is unclear. CDR1 is MNHEY and CDR2 is SVGAGI in the germline V gene. This CDR3 contains 13 residues. The V end was cut by 5 bases, the J end by 5 bases, with 12 bases between. The CDR3 sequence is CASSPDGGYGYTF. The CDR3 DNA is TGTGCCAGCAGTCCCGACGGCGGGTATGGCTACACCTTC.